The 6 T cell receptor beta chains presented below share a single source sample, sequenced in a study of siplizumab effects on memory and regulatory T cells. The repertoire was sequenced with immunoSEQ multiplex PCR; TCRdb's copy has only in-frame clones and lacks some. The sample includes 100,000 or so clones, more than 85% of them seen just once. Sample: CD4+ T cells sorted from blood. These TCRs come from a human donor in good health.

The chain combines TRBV5-1 with TRBJ2-1, with no clear D. Germline lookup yields CDR1 SGHRS and CDR2 YFSETQ. CDR3 size: 16 residues. The V and J ends lost 3 bases and 0 bases respectively, with 13 bases between them. The CDR3 region is CASSSDGRTSYNEQFF. CDR3 coding DNA: TGCGCCAGCAGCTCGGACGGACGAACCTCCTACAATGAGCAGTTCTTC.

This chain connects TRBV7-8 to TRBJ1-1, with D perhaps matching TRBD1 (6 bases). Per the germline V gene, CDR1 is SGHVS and CDR2 is FQNEAQ. This CDR3 spans 14 amino acids. Trimming removed 5 bases from V and 5 bases from J, with 15 bases in between. The CDR3 sequence is CASSAKNRVTEAFF. The CDR3 DNA follows: TGTGCCAGCAGCGCCAAAAACAGGGTTACTGAAGCTTTCTTT.

The chain uses TRBV18 and TRBJ1-2; D may be TRBD1 (6 bases). Germline V lookup: CDR1 KGHSH, CDR2 LQKENI. This CDR3 is 15 amino acids long. Trimming took off 0 bases at V and 4 bases at J, with 12 bases between the two ends. CDR3 loop: CASSPPGGQAYGYTF. Written as DNA, the CDR3 is TGTGCCAGCTCACCACCGGGGGGCCAGGCCTATGGCTACACCTTC. Full variable domain (missing parts from reference TRBV18 and TRBJ1-2): NAGVMQNPRHLVRRRGQEARLRCSPMKGHSHVYWYRQLPEEGLKFMVYLQKENIIDESGMPKERFSAEFPKEGPSILRIQQVVRGDSAAYFCASSPPGGQAYGYTFGSGTRLTVV.

This clone was found once. CDR3 in DNA: TGTGCCTGGAACTTACTAGCGGAAGAGACCCAGTACTTC. Amino acid sequence: CAWNLLAEETQYF. This rearrangement joins TRBV30 to TRBJ2-5; 8 bases match TRBD2. The CDR3 is 13 residues long. J gave up 3 bases and V 4 bases, and 4 bases lay outside the gene matches. Germline values: CDR1 GTSNPN, CDR2 SVGIG (reference sequence).

This chain connects TRBV28 to TRBJ2-3; maybe TRBD1 (5 bases). Germline lookup yields CDR1 MDHEN and CDR2 SYDVKM. CDR3 length equals 16 residues. Trimming removed 6 bases at V and 2 bases at J, with 18 bases between. In DNA form, the CDR3 reads TGTGCCAGCAGCCCGCAAGGGGCTAGATTCACAGATACGCAGTATTTT. Amino acid sequence: CASSPQGARFTDTQYF.

This clone was found once. This rearrangement joins TRBV6-1 to TRBJ2-3; 10 bases fit TRBD2. The germline V gene encodes CDR1 MNHNS and CDR2 SASEGT. The V and J ends lost 8 bases and 1 base, in that order; junction bases with no gene match: 6. The CDR3 covers 15 residues. The DNA of the CDR3 is TGTGCCAGCGCCCTAGCGGGAGCGGGCACAGATACGCAGTATTTT. Translating it yields CASALAGAGTDTQYF.